This T cell receptor (beta chain) was sequenced for a study of T cells after posttransplantation cyclophosphamide. The CDR3 is made up of 14 amino acids. Germline V gene sequence: CDR1 MNHEY, CDR2 SVGAGI. V lost 6 bases, J lost 4 bases, and 5 bases stayed unmatched. Clones were sequenced by immunoSEQ multiplex PCR, and TCRdb holds only the in-frame ones, with some missing. There are about 32,000 clones in the sample; around 90% occur only once, and about 15% lies in the top ten. General study findings and limits: Donor-recipient repertoire similarity was low at 1-2 months, rising over year one.

This clone was seen a handful of times. Its antigen remains unknown. Sequenced material: PBMCs. This TCR was recovered from a woman between 35 and 50 years old with a blood cancer, CMV-positive, and with a related stem cell donor. This rearrangement joins TRBV6-5 to TRBJ1-4; 7 bases match TRBD1. CDR3 DNA: TGTGCCAGCAGCGAGACAGGGTTTAATGAAAAACTGTTTTTT. Translation gives CASSETGFNEKLFF.